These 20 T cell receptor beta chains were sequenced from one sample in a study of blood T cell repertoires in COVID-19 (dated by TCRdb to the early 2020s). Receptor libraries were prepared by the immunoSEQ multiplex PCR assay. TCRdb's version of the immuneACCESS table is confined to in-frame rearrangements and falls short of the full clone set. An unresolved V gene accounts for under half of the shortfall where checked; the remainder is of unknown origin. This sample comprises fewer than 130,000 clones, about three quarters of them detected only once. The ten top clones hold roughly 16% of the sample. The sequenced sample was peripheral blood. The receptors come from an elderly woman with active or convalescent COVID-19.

CDR3 sequence: CASSTDRGDSYEQYF. CDR3 sequence (DNA): TGCGCCAGCAGCACTGACAGGGGCGACAGCTACGAGCAGTACTTC. The V gene is TRBV5-1, the J gene TRBJ2-7; 8 bases agree with TRBD1. The CDR3 has 15 residues. With 4 bases clipped from V and 3 bases from J, the junction kept 9 bases outside the gene matches. CDR1 is SGHRS and CDR2 is YFSETQ in the germline V gene.

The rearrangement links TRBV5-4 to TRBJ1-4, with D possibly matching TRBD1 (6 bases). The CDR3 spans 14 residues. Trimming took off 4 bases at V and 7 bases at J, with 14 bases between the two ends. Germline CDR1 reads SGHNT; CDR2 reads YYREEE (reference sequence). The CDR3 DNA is TGTGCCAGCAGCCAAGGACAGTCCGTTGAAAAACTGTTTTTT. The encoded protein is CASSQGQSVEKLFF.

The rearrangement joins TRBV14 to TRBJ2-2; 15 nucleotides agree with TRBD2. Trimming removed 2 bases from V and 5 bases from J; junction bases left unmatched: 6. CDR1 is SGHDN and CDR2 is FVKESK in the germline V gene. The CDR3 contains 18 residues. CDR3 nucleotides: TGTGCCAGCAGCCAACTGGGACTAGCGGGAGGCGGAACCGGGGAGCTGTTTTTT. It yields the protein CASSQLGLAGGGTGELFF.

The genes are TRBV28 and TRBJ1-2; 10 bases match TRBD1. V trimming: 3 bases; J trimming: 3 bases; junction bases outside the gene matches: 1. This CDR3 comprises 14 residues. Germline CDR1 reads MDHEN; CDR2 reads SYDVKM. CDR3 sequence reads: CASSFGTGDYGYTF. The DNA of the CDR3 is TGTGCCAGCAGTTTTGGGACAGGGGACTATGGCTACACCTTC.

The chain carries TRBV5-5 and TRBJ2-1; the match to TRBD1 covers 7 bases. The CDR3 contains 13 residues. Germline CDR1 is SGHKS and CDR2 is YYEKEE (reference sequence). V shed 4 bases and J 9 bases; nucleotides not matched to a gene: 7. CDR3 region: CASSQGQRIEQFF. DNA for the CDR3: TGTGCCAGCAGCCAGGGACAGCGGATTGAGCAGTTCTTC.

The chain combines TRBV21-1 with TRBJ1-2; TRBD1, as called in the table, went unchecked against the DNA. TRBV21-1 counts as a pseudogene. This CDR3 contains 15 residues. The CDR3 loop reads CASSPTESRKYGYTF. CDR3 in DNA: TGTGCCAGCAGCCCGACAGAATCGCGTAAATATGGCTACACCTTC.

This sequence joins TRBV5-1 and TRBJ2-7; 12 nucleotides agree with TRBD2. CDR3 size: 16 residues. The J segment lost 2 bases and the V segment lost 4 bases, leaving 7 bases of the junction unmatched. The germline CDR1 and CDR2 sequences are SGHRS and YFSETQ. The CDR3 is CASSLGLAGPTYEQYF. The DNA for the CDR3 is TGCGCCAGCAGCCTCGGACTAGCGGGACCTACCTACGAGCAGTACTTC.

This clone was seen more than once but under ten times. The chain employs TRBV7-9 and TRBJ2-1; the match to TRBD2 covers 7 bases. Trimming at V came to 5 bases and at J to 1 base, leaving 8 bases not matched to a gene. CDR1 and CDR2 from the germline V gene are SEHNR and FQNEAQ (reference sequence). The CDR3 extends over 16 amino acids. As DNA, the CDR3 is TGTGCCAGCAGCCCCCGGGCTAGCGGATCCTACAATGAGCAGTTCTTC. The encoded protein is CASSPRASGSYNEQFF. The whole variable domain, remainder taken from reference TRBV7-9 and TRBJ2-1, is DTGVSQNPRHKITKRGQNVTFRCDPISEHNRLYWYRQTLGQGPEFLTYFQNEAQLEKSRLLSDRFSAERPKGSFSTLEIQRTEQGDSAMYLCASSPRASGSYNEQFFGPGTRLTVL.

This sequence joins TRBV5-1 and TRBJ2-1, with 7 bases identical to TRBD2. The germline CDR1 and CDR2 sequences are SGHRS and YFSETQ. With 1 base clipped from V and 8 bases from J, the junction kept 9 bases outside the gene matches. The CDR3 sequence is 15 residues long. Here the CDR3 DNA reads TGCGCCAGCAGCTTGCCCGCGGGAGCGCGTCATGAGCAGTTCTTC. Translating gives CASSLPAGARHEQFF.

As DNA, the CDR3 is TGCGCCAGCAGCTTGGACACCACTGGAAACACCATATATTTT. It translates to CASSLDTTGNTIYF. This chain links TRBV5-1 with TRBJ1-3; D ambiguous. Germline CDR1 and CDR2: SGHRS and YFSETQ. This CDR3 has 14 amino acids. Trimming stripped 0 bases from V and 2 bases from J, with 6 bases between.

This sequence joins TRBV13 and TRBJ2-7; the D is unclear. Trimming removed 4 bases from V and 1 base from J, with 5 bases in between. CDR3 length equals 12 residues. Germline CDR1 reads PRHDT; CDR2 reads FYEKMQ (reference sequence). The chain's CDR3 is CASSSPSYEQYF. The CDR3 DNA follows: TGTGCCAGCAGCTCTCCTTCCTACGAGCAGTACTTC.

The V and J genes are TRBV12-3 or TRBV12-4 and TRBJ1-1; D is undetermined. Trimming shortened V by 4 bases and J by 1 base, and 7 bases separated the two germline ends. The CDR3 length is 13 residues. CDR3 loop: CASSYERNTEAFF. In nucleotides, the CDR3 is TGTGCCAGCAGTTATGAGAGGAACACTGAAGCTTTCTTT.

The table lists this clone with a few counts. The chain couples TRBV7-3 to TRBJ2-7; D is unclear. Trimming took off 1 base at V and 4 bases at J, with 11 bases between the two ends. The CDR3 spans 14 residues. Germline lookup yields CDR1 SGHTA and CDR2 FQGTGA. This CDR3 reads CASSLRGLGYEQYF. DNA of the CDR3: TGTGCCAGCAGCTTAAGAGGTTTAGGTTACGAGCAGTACTTC.

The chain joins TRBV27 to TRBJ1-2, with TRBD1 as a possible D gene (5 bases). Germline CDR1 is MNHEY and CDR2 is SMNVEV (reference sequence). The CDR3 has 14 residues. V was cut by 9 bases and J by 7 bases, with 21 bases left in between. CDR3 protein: CASAIAQGISGYTF. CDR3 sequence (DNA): TGTGCCAGTGCCATTGCGCAGGGCATTTCTGGCTACACCTTC.

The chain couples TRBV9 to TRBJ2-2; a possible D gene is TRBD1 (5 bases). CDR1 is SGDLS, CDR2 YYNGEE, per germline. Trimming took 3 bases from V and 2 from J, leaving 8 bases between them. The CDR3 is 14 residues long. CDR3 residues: CASSADSNTGELFF. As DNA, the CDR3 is TGTGCCAGCAGCGCCGACAGTAACACCGGGGAGCTGTTTTTT.

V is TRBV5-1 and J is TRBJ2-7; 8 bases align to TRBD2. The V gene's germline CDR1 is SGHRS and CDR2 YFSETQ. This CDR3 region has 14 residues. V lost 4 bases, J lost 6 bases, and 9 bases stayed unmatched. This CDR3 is CASSSSGSRFEQYF. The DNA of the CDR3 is TGCGCCAGCAGCAGCAGCGGGAGTCGTTTCGAGCAGTACTTC.

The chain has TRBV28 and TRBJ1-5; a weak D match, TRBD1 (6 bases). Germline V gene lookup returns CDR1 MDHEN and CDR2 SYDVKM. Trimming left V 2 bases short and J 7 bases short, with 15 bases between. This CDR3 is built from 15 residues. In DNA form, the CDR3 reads TGTGCCAGCAGTTTAGGGGGCAGGGGCGAACAGCCCCAGCATTTT. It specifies CASSLGGRGEQPQHF.

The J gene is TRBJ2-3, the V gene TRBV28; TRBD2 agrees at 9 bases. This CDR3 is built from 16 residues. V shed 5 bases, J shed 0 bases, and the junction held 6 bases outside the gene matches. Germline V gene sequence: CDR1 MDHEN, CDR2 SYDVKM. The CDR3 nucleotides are TGTGCCAGCAGTCCACCGGGACTAGCTAGCACAGATACGCAGTATTTT. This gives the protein CASSPPGLASTDTQYF.

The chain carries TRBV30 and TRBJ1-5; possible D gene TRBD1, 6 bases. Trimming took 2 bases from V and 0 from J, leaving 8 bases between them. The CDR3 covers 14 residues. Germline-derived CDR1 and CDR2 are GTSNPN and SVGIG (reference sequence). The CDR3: CAWSRGYSNQPQHF. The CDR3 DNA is TGTGCCTGGAGTAGGGGGTATAGCAATCAGCCCCAGCATTTT.

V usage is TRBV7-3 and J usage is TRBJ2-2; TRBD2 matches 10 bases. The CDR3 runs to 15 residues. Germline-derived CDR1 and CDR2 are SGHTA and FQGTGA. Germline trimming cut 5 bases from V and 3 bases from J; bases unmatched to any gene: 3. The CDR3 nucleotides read TGTGCCAGCAGCCGTAGCGGGAGGCACACCGGGGAGCTGTTTTTT. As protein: CASSRSGRHTGELFF.